This T cell receptor beta chain was sequenced during a study of OX40 agonist ivuxolimab in advanced cancers. For the study at large: Given to patients was ivuxolimab, an agonistic anti-OX40 (CD134) antibody.

V was pared by 4 bases and J by 1 base, with 2 bases of the junction left unmatched. The length of the CDR3 is 15 residues. Per the germline V gene, CDR1 is LGHNA and CDR2 is YSLEER. Details on this clone: The antigen is undetermined.

Clones were read by immunoSEQ multiplex PCR, and TCRdb kept only the in-frame ones, dropping some. Found here are fewer than 80,000 clones, roughly 88% of them singletons; the top ten hold around 5.5%. Systemic immunosuppression or a history of autoimmune disease excluded patients. Overall study findings and caveats: Still undetermined is the antigen specificity of the expanded peripheral T cells. More expanded clones were found, on average, in CD8+ than in CD4+ T cells.

The chain is built from TRBV4-3 and TRBJ2-7; TRBD2 agrees at 12 bases. This TCR came from an adult with an advanced solid tumor such as melanoma, head and neck, liver or kidney cancer. The sample here was CD4+ or CD8+ T cells sorted from blood, taken in a trial of the OX40 agonist ivuxolimab. For the CDR3, the DNA is TGCGCCAGCAGCCTCGGACTAGCGGGATCCTACGAGCAGTACTTC. Its translation: CASSLGLAGSYEQYF.